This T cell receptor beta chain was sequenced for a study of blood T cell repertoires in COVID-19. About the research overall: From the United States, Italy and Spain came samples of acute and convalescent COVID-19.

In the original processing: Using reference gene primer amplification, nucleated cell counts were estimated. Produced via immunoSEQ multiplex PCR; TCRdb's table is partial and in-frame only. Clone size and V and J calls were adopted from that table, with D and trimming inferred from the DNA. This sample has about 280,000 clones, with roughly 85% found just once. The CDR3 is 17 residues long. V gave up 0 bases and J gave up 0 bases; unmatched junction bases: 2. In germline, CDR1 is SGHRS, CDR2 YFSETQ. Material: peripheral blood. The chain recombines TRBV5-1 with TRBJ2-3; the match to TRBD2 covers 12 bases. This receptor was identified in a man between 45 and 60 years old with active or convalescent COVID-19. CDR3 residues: CASSLVGLAGSTDTQYF. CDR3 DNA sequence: TGCGCCAGCAGCTTGGTAGGACTAGCGGGAAGCACAGATACGCAGTATTTT.